The 8 T cell receptor beta chains below all came from one sample that was sequenced in a study of blood T cell repertoires in COVID-19. Method: immunoSEQ multiplex PCR; TCRdb's copy keeps in-frame clones and lacks some. The top ten hold roughly 0.88% of the sample, which has 80,000 to 130,000 clones, about nine tenths seen once. Sequences were obtained from peripheral blood. These receptors were obtained from a man in his sixties with acute or convalescent COVID-19.

This clone has just a few counts. The chain recombines TRBV5-1 with TRBJ1-1; D might be TRBD1 (5 bases). From germline, CDR1 is SGHRS and CDR2 YFSETQ. V lost 7 bases, J lost 3 bases, and 13 bases lay in between. The CDR3 runs 13 residues. CDR3 amino acids: CASQTGRDTEAFF. As DNA, the CDR3 is TGCGCCAGCCAGACGGGCAGGGACACTGAAGCTTTCTTT.

V and J are TRBV24-1 and TRBJ2-2; D is undetermined. The germline CDR1 and CDR2 sequences are KGHDR and SFDVKD. Trimming took 6 bases from V and 3 from J, leaving 7 bases between them. CDR3 size: 13 residues. The CDR3 nucleotides read TGTGCCACCAGTTATCCGTACACCGGGGAGCTGTTTTTT. Its protein product is CATSYPYTGELFF.

This rearrangement joins TRBV6-5 to TRBJ2-7, with 8 bases lining up with TRBD1. Germline lookup yields CDR1 MNHEY and CDR2 SVGAGI. The J segment lost 2 bases and the V segment lost 6 bases, leaving 9 bases of the junction unmatched. This CDR3 is 15 amino acids long. The CDR3 reads CASRMPEDRAYEQYF. CDR3 sequence (DNA): TGTGCCAGCAGGATGCCAGAGGACAGGGCCTACGAGCAGTACTTC.

The sample holds one count of this clone. The chain couples TRBV19 to TRBJ2-6, with D uncertain. Germline-derived CDR1 and CDR2 are LNHDA and SQIVND (reference sequence). CDR3 length: 15 amino acids. Trimming pared 5 bases from V and 0 bases from J, leaving 8 bases between. CDR3 DNA sequence: TGTGCCAGTAGTCCGCGGAACTCTGGGGCCAACGTCCTGACTTTC. This encodes CASSPRNSGANVLTF. Variable domain in full (rest from reference TRBV19 and TRBJ2-6): DGGITQSPKYLFRKEGQNVTLSCEQNLNHDAMYWYRQDPGQGLRLIYYSQIVNDFQKGDIAEGYSVSREKKESFPLTVTSAQKNPTAFYLCASSPRNSGANVLTFGAGSRLTVL.

The rearrangement joins TRBV18 to TRBJ2-3; D gene unclear. The germline V gene has CDR1 KGHSH and CDR2 LQKENI. With 2 bases removed from V and 3 bases from J, the gap between germline ends came to 18 bases. The CDR3 has 17 amino acids. CDR3 region: CASSPIKSGYGTDTQYF. The CDR3 DNA reads as TGTGCCAGCTCACCAATTAAGTCCGGGTATGGGACAGATACGCAGTATTTT.

The chain has TRBV24-1 and TRBJ1-5; a weak D match, TRBD1 (6 bases). Between the trimmed V and J ends, which lost 5 bases and 7 bases, there was a span of 11 bases. This CDR3 region has 13 residues. The V gene's germline CDR1 is KGHDR and CDR2 SFDVKD. The CDR3: CATSGGGRQPQHF. CDR3 nucleotide sequence: TGTGCCACCAGTGGGGGGGGCCGGCAGCCCCAGCATTTT.

A few counts support this clone. The gene calls are TRBV10-1 and TRBJ2-1; 13 bases match TRBD2. Germline CDR1 and CDR2: WNHNN and SYGVQD (reference sequence). This CDR3 contains 18 residues. The V gene end was trimmed by 4 bases and the J gene end by 3 bases; junction bases not matched to a gene: 9. The CDR3 DNA follows: TGCGCCAGCAGTGCCAAGTCAGGACTAGCGGGAGTCTACAATGAGCAGTTCTTC. Translating gives CASSAKSGLAGVYNEQFF.

The V and J genes are TRBV6-5 and TRBJ1-2; the match to TRBD1 covers 8 bases. CDR1 is MNHEY and CDR2 is SVGAGI in the germline V gene. The V segment lost 4 bases and the J segment 6 bases; nucleotides outside the gene matches: 4. CDR3 length equals 13 residues. CDR3 bases: TGTGCCAGCAGTTCCCAGGGGGCCAATGGCTACACCTTC. This codes for CASSSQGANGYTF.